This T cell receptor beta chain was documented in a study of early T cells in non-severe SARS-CoV-2 infection (dated by TCRdb to the early 2020s). Regarding the complete study: Bulk RNA from unsorted whole blood was used for TCR sequencing, so alpha and beta chains could not be paired.

The method was 5' RACE. The sequencing machine was a NextSeq 500. In the TCR library protocol, unique molecular identifiers were attached to individual cDNA molecules to correct for PCR bias and sequencing error. Both TCR alpha and beta chains were sequenced, and tight co-correlation was observed between alpha and beta sequence abundances in each sample. As for how the authors treated the data: Decombinator V4 was used to perform V gene, J gene and CDR3 annotation of TCR sequences. Expanded TCRs were defined as changing significantly between any two time points under a Poisson model with p below 0.0001. TCR abundances were normalised to the total number of TCRs sequenced in each sample and reported as counts per million. MAIT TCRs were defined by TRAV1-2 paired with TRAJ12, TRAJ20 or TRAJ33, and iNKT TCRs by TRAV10 paired with TRAJ18. VDJdb, accessed on 1 November 2021, was searched for TCRs annotated for CMV, EBV and SARS-CoV-2, and TCRs annotated for more than one antigen were excluded. TCRdb's own reprocessing of the public reads used fastp at Q25 and MiXCR and kept productive beta chains. Entries that share a CDR3 protein sequence are merged under the most common genes and DNA. TCRdb, rather than the study authors, made the V and J calls. A total of some 80,000 distinct CDR3 sequences appear in this sample, approximately 12% of them only once. The top ten clonotypes cover 15% of the sample.

This was a case-control study nested in a cohort of healthcare workers in London, UK, who had nasopharyngeal swab PCR tests and blood samples taken every week. Healthcare workers were recruited between 23 and 31 March 2020, during the week of the UK lockdown, and were followed weekly for up to about 15 weeks. The CDR3 has 15 amino acids, counting the end cysteine and phenylalanine. Left in the record is the CDR3 DNA by itself, 45 bases read in frame from the first base. The germline V gene yields SGHTA for CDR1 and FQGTGA for CDR2. The germline ends are 14 bases apart after V is trimmed by 5 bases and J by 0 bases. In the case of this clonotype: Its antigen remains unidentified. Per-base qualities were not stored, and no clone one base away is much larger.

Beyond this particular receptor, the publication reports: VDJdb matching was skewed toward anti-spike CD8 responses, so virus-specific expansions were likely underestimated and private and CD4 specificities were missed.

In this chain, TRBV7-3 is recombined with TRBJ2-7; a confident D gene designation cannot be given. The receptor was isolated from an adult who was a healthcare worker with PCR-confirmed SARS-CoV-2 infection or an uninfected control (not recorded which). The donor label of this sample is uncertain. This material consisted of whole blood, taken at baseline. The CDR3 amino acid sequence is: CASSPGGSSSYEQYF. The DNA reads TGTGCCAGCAGCCCCGGCGGTTCAAGCTCCTACGAGCAGTACTTC.